These 3 T cell receptor beta chains originate from one sample sequenced in a study of OX40 agonist ivuxolimab in advanced cancers. The table came from immunoSEQ multiplex PCR; TCRdb's copy has only in-frame clones and leaves some out. Counted here are approximately 72,000 clones, just over 85% occurring once; the ten biggest clones make up about 0.9%. Sequencing was performed on CD4+ or CD8+ T cells sorted from blood, taken in a trial of the OX40 agonist ivuxolimab. These receptors originate from an adult with an advanced solid tumor such as melanoma, head and neck, liver or kidney cancer.

The table lists this clone with a few counts. The CDR3 region is CASSVGTAYTQYF. In nucleotides, the CDR3 is TGTGCCAGCAGCGTTGGGACAGCCTATACGCAGTATTTT. The chain joins TRBV5-6 to TRBJ2-3; TRBD1 aligns across 7 bases. The CDR3 is 13 residues long. Germline V gene lookup returns CDR1 SGHDT and CDR2 YYEEEE. V lost 4 bases and J lost 7; bases outside the gene matches: 6.

V usage is TRBV6-1 and J usage is TRBJ1-5; 8 nucleotides match TRBD1. J gave up 4 bases and V 1 base, and 3 bases lay outside the gene matches. This CDR3 contains 15 residues. Germline V lookup: CDR1 MNHNS, CDR2 SASEGT. CDR3 sequence: CASSEDRGGNQPQHF. CDR3 nucleotide sequence: TGTGCCAGCAGTGAAGACAGGGGGGGGAATCAGCCCCAGCATTTT.

This sequence joins TRBV28 and TRBJ2-1, with D possibly TRBD1 on 6 matching bases. Germline V lookup: CDR1 MDHEN, CDR2 SYDVKM. Trimming took 5 bases from V and 0 from J, leaving 20 bases between them. The CDR3 has 18 amino acids. CDR3 in amino acids: CASSPNRWGPSSYNEQFF. The CDR3 nucleotides read TGTGCCAGCAGTCCCAACAGGTGGGGGCCCAGCTCCTACAATGAGCAGTTCTTC.